This T cell receptor (beta chain) originates from a study of cytomegalovirus exposure and HLA in healthy donors. Germline V gene data show CDR1 as SEHNR and CDR2 as FQNEAQ (reference sequence). CDR3 size: 14 residues. Primers included in the PCR were 60 Vbeta and 13 Jbeta primers. The table came from immunoSEQ multiplex PCR; TCRdb's copy has only in-frame clones and leaves some out. Seen here are over 200,000 clones, approximately 84% observed once, and the top ten hold about 0.58%. About this clone itself: An end of the junction does not agree with germline; a read error may underlie this.

Sequenced sample: PBMCs. The V call is TRBV7-9, the J call TRBJ1-1; D gene ambiguous. This sequence was found in a woman between 40 and 50 years old in good health and CMV-seronegative. CDR3 nucleotide sequence: TGTTCCAGCAGCACGGGATCTGGGGACACTGAAGCTTTCTTT. Its translation: CSSSTGSGDTEAFF.